The rows below give T cell receptor beta chains drawn from one sample of a study of shared clonotypes between healthy human individuals. TCRdb's copy holds only in-frame clones and misses some; the assay was immunoSEQ multiplex PCR. The sample consists of roughly 2.2 million clones, 93% of them appearing once. The sequencing input was naive CD4+ T cells from PBMCs. The source is a young man in good health. Some clones in this sample may be carry-over from other donors' samples. CDR3s include the opening cysteine and the closing phenylalanine or tryptophan. A D gene is named only where the DNA matches it firmly. Clone size is stated in some rows and not others, as once, few, many or a class when expanded.

v_call: TRBV28; clone_size: -; j_call: TRBJ2-1; d_call: TRBD2; cdr3_nt: TGTGCCAGCAGTTTCAGCGGGGGCTCCTACAATGAGCAGTTCTTC; cdr3_aa: CASSFSGGSYNEQFF
v_call: TRBV6-1; clone_size: -; j_call: TRBJ1-4; d_call: -; cdr3_nt: TGTGCCAGCAGTCTAGTCAGAACAACTAATGAAAAACTGTTTTTT; cdr3_aa: CASSLVRTTNEKLFF
v_call: TRBV15; clone_size: once; j_call: TRBJ1-5; d_call: TRBD1; cdr3_nt: TGTGCCACCAGCAGAACAAGGGGGCGGGGCAATCAGCCCCAGCATTTT; cdr3_aa: CATSRTRGRGNQPQHF
v_call: TRBV19; clone_size: -; j_call: TRBJ2-7; d_call: -; cdr3_nt: TGTGCCAGTAGTATAGGAAGCTCCTACGAGCAGTACTTC; cdr3_aa: CASSIGSSYEQYF
v_call: TRBV13; clone_size: -; j_call: TRBJ1-1; d_call: TRBD1; cdr3_nt: TGTGCCAGCAGCTCCCGGACAGGGAGGAACACTGAAGCTTTCTTT; cdr3_aa: CASSSRTGRNTEAFF
v_call: TRBV9; clone_size: -; j_call: TRBJ2-5; d_call: TRBD2; cdr3_nt: TGTGCCAGCAGCGCGTCCTCCGGGACTAGTCGGGAGACCCAGTACTTC; cdr3_aa: CASSASSGTSRETQYF
v_call: TRBV29-1; clone_size: -; j_call: TRBJ2-3; d_call: -; cdr3_nt: TGCAGCGTCGCGGGACCTTCAGCAGATACGCAGTATTTT; cdr3_aa: CSVAGPSADTQYF
v_call: TRBV25-1; clone_size: -; j_call: TRBJ1-1; d_call: TRBD1; cdr3_nt: TGTGCCAGCAGGGGACAGGGAACTGAAGCTTTCTTT; cdr3_aa: CASRGQGTEAFF
v_call: TRBV7-2; clone_size: -; j_call: TRBJ1-2; d_call: -; cdr3_nt: TGTGCCAGCAGCTTTTTCGATCGTAGGGGCGACTATGGCTACACCTTC; cdr3_aa: CASSFFDRRGDYGYTF
v_call: TRBV5-4; clone_size: -; j_call: TRBJ2-2; d_call: TRBD1; cdr3_nt: TGTGCCAGCAGTCTACAGGGGGCAGCCGGGGAGCTGTTTTTT; cdr3_aa: CASSLQGAAGELFF
v_call: TRBV23-1; clone_size: -; j_call: TRBJ1-4; d_call: -; cdr3_nt: TGCGCCAGCAGTCACGAAGCAGATAATGAAAAACTGTTTTTT; cdr3_aa: CASSHEADNEKLFF
v_call: TRBV28; clone_size: -; j_call: TRBJ2-1; d_call: -; cdr3_nt: TGTGCCAGCAGCTTACCGCTGAGTTACAATGAGCAGTTCTTC; cdr3_aa: CASSLPLSYNEQFF
v_call: TRBV19; clone_size: -; j_call: TRBJ1-1; d_call: -; cdr3_nt: TGTGCCACTACGATCCAGGGGAGAGGAAATGAAGCTTTCTTT; cdr3_aa: CATTIQGRGNEAFF
v_call: TRBV7-3; clone_size: -; j_call: TRBJ1-2; d_call: -; cdr3_nt: TGTGCCAGCAGCCATTGGGGATCACCTAACTATGGCTACACCTTC; cdr3_aa: CASSHWGSPNYGYTF
v_call: TRBV28; clone_size: -; j_call: TRBJ1-2; d_call: TRBD1; cdr3_nt: TGTGCCAGCAGTTCCGACAGGGTTTATGGCTACACCTTC; cdr3_aa: CASSSDRVYGYTF
v_call: TRBV28; clone_size: -; j_call: TRBJ1-5; d_call: -; cdr3_nt: TGTGCCAGCAGTTTCAGGGAACTGCAGCCCCAGCATTTT; cdr3_aa: CASSFRELQPQHF
v_call: TRBV2; clone_size: -; j_call: TRBJ1-4; d_call: TRBD1; cdr3_nt: TGTGCCAGCTCGATAGGGGGCGTCACTAATGAAAAACTGTTTTTT; cdr3_aa: CASSIGGVTNEKLFF
v_call: TRBV5-5; clone_size: -; j_call: TRBJ2-2; d_call: -; cdr3_nt: TGTGCCAGCAGCGGGGGTATTTCGAACACCGGGGAGCTGTTTTTT; cdr3_aa: CASSGGISNTGELFF
v_call: TRBV6-1; clone_size: -; j_call: TRBJ2-1; d_call: -; cdr3_nt: TGTGCCAGCAGTGAAGTAGGCAGGGCAAGGAAAAGGAATGAGCAGTTCTTC; cdr3_aa: CASSEVGRARKRNEQFF
v_call: TRBV4-1; clone_size: -; j_call: TRBJ1-4; d_call: -; cdr3_nt: TGCGCCAGCAGCCAAAGCGACACAGGACTCAATGAAAAACTGTTTTTT; cdr3_aa: CASSQSDTGLNEKLFF
v_call: TRBV9; clone_size: -; j_call: TRBJ2-3; d_call: -; cdr3_nt: TGTGCCAGCAGCGTCCTCCCGGGACTTGATACGCAGTATTTT; cdr3_aa: CASSVLPGLDTQYF
v_call: TRBV7-3; clone_size: -; j_call: TRBJ2-3; d_call: -; cdr3_nt: TGTGCCAGCAGCCGGGATGGCGGTGGCGGGGTAACAGATACGCAGTATTTT; cdr3_aa: CASSRDGGGGVTDTQYF
v_call: TRBV9; clone_size: once; j_call: TRBJ2-5; d_call: -; cdr3_nt: TGTGCCAGCAGCGTAGCCGGGGACCTGAGAGAGACCCAGTACTTC; cdr3_aa: CASSVAGDLRETQYF
v_call: TRBV5-8; clone_size: -; j_call: TRBJ2-1; d_call: -; cdr3_nt: TGTGCCAGCAGCTTGGTTCCCTCCTACAATGAGCAGTTCTTC; cdr3_aa: CASSLVPSYNEQFF
v_call: TRBV7-9; clone_size: -; j_call: TRBJ1-4; d_call: -; cdr3_nt: TGTGCCAGCAGCCAAGTGGGGGAACTGTTTTTT; cdr3_aa: CASSQVGELFF
v_call: TRBV5-4; clone_size: -; j_call: TRBJ2-2; d_call: TRBD1; cdr3_nt: TGTGCCAGCAGTTCGGACAGGCCATTTTTCGTAAACACCGGGGAGCTGTTTTTT; cdr3_aa: CASSSDRPFFVNTGELFF
v_call: TRBV2; clone_size: -; j_call: TRBJ2-1; d_call: -; cdr3_nt: TGTGCCAGCAGTGTTGAGGGATACAATGAGCAGTTCTTC; cdr3_aa: CASSVEGYNEQFF
v_call: TRBV7-9; clone_size: -; j_call: TRBJ2-1; d_call: TRBD2; cdr3_nt: TGTGCCAGCAGCCTCAAGGGACTAGCGGGTGGTGGAGGCAATGAGCAGTTCTTC; cdr3_aa: CASSLKGLAGGGGNEQFF
v_call: TRBV5-1; clone_size: -; j_call: TRBJ1-3; d_call: TRBD1; cdr3_nt: TGCGCCAGCAGCTCCGGGACAGGACGCGGAAACACCATATATTTT; cdr3_aa: CASSSGTGRGNTIYF
v_call: TRBV7-3; clone_size: -; j_call: TRBJ2-5; d_call: TRBD2; cdr3_nt: TGTGCCAGCAGCCCCGGACTAGCGGTCTCTGGGACCCAGTACTTC; cdr3_aa: CASSPGLAVSGTQYF
v_call: TRBV5-6; clone_size: -; j_call: TRBJ1-5; d_call: -; cdr3_nt: TGTGCCAGCAGCTTGTGGGGTACCCAGCCCCAGCATTTT; cdr3_aa: CASSLWGTQPQHF
v_call: TRBV5-4; clone_size: -; j_call: TRBJ1-2; d_call: TRBD1; cdr3_nt: TGTGCCAGCAGCTTGGTCCTGAGACAGGGAGTAGGTGGCTACACCTTC; cdr3_aa: CASSLVLRQGVGGYTF
v_call: TRBV11-2; clone_size: -; j_call: TRBJ2-2; d_call: TRBD1; cdr3_nt: TGTGCCAGCAGCTCCACACAGGGGGCAGGCACCGGGGAGCTGTTTTTT; cdr3_aa: CASSSTQGAGTGELFF
v_call: TRBV29-1; clone_size: -; j_call: TRBJ2-3; d_call: TRBD2; cdr3_nt: TGCAGCGTTGACAGGACTAGCGGGAGGACAGATACGCAGTATTTT; cdr3_aa: CSVDRTSGRTDTQYF
v_call: TRBV28; clone_size: -; j_call: TRBJ2-7; d_call: -; cdr3_nt: TGTGCCAGCATCTCGGGGGCCTACGAGCAGTACTTC; cdr3_aa: CASISGAYEQYF
v_call: TRBV30; clone_size: -; j_call: TRBJ2-7; d_call: TRBD2; cdr3_nt: TGTGCCTGGGGTAGCGGGATGGGGGAGCAGTACTTC; cdr3_aa: CAWGSGMGEQYF
v_call: TRBV27; clone_size: once; j_call: TRBJ2-7; d_call: TRBD2; cdr3_nt: TGTGCCAGCAGTAGGACTAGCGGGAGTTTATCGTCCTACGAGCAGTACTTC; cdr3_aa: CASSRTSGSLSSYEQYF
v_call: TRBV5-6; clone_size: -; j_call: TRBJ2-4; d_call: -; cdr3_nt: TGTGCCAGCAGCCCCGGACCATTAGCCAAAAACATTCAGTACTTC; cdr3_aa: CASSPGPLAKNIQYF